This record concerns one T cell receptor (beta chain) sequence. This sample is part of a study of OX40 agonist ivuxolimab in advanced cancers. The CDR3 runs 17 residues. The germline V and J ends were trimmed by 5 bases and 2 bases, with 21 bases remaining between them. Germline-derived CDR1 and CDR2 are MNHEY and SMNVEV (reference sequence). The protocol was immunoSEQ multiplex PCR, while the TCRdb copy is restricted to in-frame clones and leaves out a portion. The table lists just under 65,000 clones, just under 85% of them singletons, with over 7.5% in the top ten. The rearrangement uses TRBV27 and TRBJ1-1; tentative D call: TRBD1 (5 bases). The source is an adult with an advanced solid tumor such as melanoma, head and neck, liver or kidney cancer. The starting material was CD4+ or CD8+ T cells sorted from blood, obtained in a trial of the OX40 agonist ivuxolimab. DNA for the CDR3: TGTGCCAGCAGTCTCCTGCGGGGCCCTAAGCTAAACACTGAAGCTTTCTTT. It yields the protein CASSLLRGPKLNTEAFF.